This entry describes one T cell receptor beta chain. The data stem from a study of blood T cell repertoires in COVID-19. On the study more broadly: Italy, Spain and the United States were the sources of the convalescent and acute COVID-19 samples.

Clones were read by immunoSEQ multiplex PCR, and TCRdb kept only the in-frame ones, dropping some. The sample includes around 300,000 clones, approximately 89% of them seen just once. The CDR3 runs 16 residues. Germline V gene sequence: CDR1 LGHNA, CDR2 YSLEER. Trimming stripped 3 bases from V and 4 bases from J, with 18 bases between. Cohorts were assigned according to the clinical history that participants reported. This chain connects TRBV4-3 to TRBJ1-2, with a possible D match to TRBD1 (5 bases). The receptor was derived from a woman in her twenties or thirties who had recovered from COVID-19. The specimen was PBMCs or T cells enriched from blood (not recorded which). CDR3 nucleotide sequence: TGCGCCAGCAGCCATGCGACCCAGGGATTGCCCTATGGCTACACCTTC. Amino acid sequence: CASSHATQGLPYGYTF.